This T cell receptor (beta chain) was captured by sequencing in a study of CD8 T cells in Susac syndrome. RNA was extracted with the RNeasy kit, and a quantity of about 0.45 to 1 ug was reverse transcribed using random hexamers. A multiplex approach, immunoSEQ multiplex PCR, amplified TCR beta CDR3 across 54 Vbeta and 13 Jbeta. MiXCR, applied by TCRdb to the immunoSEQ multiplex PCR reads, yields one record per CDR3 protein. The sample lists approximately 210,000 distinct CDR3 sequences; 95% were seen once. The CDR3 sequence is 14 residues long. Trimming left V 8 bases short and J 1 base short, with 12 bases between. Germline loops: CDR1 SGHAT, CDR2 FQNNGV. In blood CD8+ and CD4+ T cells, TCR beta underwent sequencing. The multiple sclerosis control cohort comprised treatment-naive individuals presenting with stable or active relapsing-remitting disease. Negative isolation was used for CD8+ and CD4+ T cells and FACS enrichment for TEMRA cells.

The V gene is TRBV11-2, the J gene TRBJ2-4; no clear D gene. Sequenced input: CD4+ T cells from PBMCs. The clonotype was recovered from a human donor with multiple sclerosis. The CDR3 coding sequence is TGTGCCAGCGGCTCATTGATTGCCAAAAACATTCAGTACTTC. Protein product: CASGSLIAKNIQYF.